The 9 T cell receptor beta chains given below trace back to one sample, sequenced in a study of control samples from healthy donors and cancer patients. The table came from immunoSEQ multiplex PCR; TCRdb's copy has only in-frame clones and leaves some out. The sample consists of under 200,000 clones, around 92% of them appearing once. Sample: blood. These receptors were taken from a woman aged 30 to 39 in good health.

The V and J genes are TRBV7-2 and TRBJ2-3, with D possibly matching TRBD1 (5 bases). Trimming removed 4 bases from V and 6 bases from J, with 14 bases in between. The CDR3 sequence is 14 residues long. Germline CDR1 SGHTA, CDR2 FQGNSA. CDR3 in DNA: TGTGCCAGCAGCTACCGACTCGCAGGGGATACGCAGTATTTT. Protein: CASSYRLAGDTQYF.

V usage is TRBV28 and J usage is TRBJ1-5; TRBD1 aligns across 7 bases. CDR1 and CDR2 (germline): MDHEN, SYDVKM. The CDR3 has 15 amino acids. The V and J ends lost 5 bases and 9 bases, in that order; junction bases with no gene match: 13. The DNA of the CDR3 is TGTGCCAGCAGTGTCTCGGGACAGCCTTATCTGCCCCAGCATTTT. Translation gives CASSVSGQPYLPQHF.

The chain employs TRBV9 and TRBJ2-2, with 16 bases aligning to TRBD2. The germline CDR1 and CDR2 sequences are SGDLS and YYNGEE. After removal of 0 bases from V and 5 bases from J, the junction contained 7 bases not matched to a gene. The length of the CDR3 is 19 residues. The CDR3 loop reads CASSVGGTSGRARTGELFF. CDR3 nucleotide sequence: TGTGCCAGCAGCGTAGGGGGGACTAGCGGGAGGGCCCGAACCGGGGAGCTGTTTTTT.

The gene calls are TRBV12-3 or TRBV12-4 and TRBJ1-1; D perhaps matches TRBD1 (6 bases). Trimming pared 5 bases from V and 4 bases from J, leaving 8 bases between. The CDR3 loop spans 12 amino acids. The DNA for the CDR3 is TGTGCCAGCAGTGGGGGGCCCACTGAAGCTTTCTTT. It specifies CASSGGPTEAFF.

The CDR3 spells CASSPLPDGFQETQYF. In DNA form, the CDR3 reads TGCGCCAGCAGCCCTCTACCGGACGGATTCCAAGAGACCCAGTACTTC. The chain combines TRBV4-1 with TRBJ2-5; D is ambiguous. Trimming stripped 4 bases from V and 1 base from J, with 16 bases between. There are 16 residues in the CDR3. From germline, CDR1 is MGHRA and CDR2 YSYEKL.

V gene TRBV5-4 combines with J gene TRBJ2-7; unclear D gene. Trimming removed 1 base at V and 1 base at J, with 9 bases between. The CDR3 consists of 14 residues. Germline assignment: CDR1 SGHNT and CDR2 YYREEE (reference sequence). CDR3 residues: CASSLTDHSYEQYF. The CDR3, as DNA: TGTGCCAGCAGCTTGACGGATCATTCCTACGAGCAGTACTTC.

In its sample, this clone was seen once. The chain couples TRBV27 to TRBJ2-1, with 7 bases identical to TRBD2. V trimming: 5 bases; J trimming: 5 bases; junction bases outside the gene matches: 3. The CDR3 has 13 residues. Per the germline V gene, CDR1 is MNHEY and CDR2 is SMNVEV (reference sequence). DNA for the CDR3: TGTGCCAGCAGTCGGACTAGAAACAATGAGCAGTTCTTC. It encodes CASSRTRNNEQFF.

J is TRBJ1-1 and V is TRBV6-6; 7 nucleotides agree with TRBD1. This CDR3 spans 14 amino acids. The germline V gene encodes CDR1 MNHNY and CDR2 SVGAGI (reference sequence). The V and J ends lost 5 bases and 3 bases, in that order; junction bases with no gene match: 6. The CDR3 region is CASSNDRVDTEAFF. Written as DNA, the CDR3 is TGTGCCAGCAGTAACGACAGGGTCGACACTGAAGCTTTCTTT.

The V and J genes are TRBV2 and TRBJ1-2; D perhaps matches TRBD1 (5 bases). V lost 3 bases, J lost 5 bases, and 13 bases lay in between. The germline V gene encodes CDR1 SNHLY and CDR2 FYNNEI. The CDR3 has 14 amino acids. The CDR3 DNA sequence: TGTGCCAGCAGTGACACAGGCCGAAGATATGGCTACACCTTC. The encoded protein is CASSDTGRRYGYTF.